These 31 T cell receptor beta chains came from one sample sequenced in a study of OX40 agonist ivuxolimab in advanced cancers. Sequenced by immunoSEQ multiplex PCR; TCRdb stores in-frame clones only, minus some. The repertoire holds tens of thousands of clones, 80% to 90% seen once, with 6.5% to 9% in the top ten. The source material was CD4+ or CD8+ T cells sorted from blood, sampled in a trial of the OX40 agonist ivuxolimab. These receptors were collected from an adult with an advanced solid tumor such as melanoma, head and neck, liver or kidney cancer.

The chain carries TRBV30 and TRBJ2-7; a weak D match, TRBD2 (6 bases). The V end was cut by 2 bases, the J end by 2 bases, with 13 bases between. CDR1 is GTSNPN and CDR2 is SVGIG in the germline V gene (reference sequence). CDR3 length: 14 residues. CDR3 region: CAWSPGTHPYEQYF. CDR3 nucleotide sequence: TGTGCCTGGAGTCCCGGGACTCACCCCTACGAGCAGTACTTC. The variable domain in full, completed from reference TRBV30 and TRBJ2-7, reads SQTIHQWPATLVQPVGSPLSLECTVEGTSNPNLYWYRQAAGRGLQLLFYSVGIGQISSEVPQNLSASRPQDRQFILSSKKLLLSDSGFYLCAWSPGTHPYEQYFGPGTRLTVT.

CDR3 loop: CASNQGRGYEQYF. CDR3 DNA: TGTGCCAGCAACCAGGGTCGAGGTTACGAGCAGTACTTC. This rearrangement joins TRBV6-5 to TRBJ2-7; maybe TRBD1 (5 bases). This CDR3 is 13 amino acids long. Germline CDR1 MNHEY, CDR2 SVGAGI. V was cut by 7 bases and J by 4 bases, with 14 bases left in between.

The V call is TRBV5-1, the J call TRBJ2-1; TRBD2 aligns across 7 bases. Trimming removed 2 bases from V and 5 bases from J; junction bases left unmatched: 7. The CDR3 consists of 15 residues. The germline V gene encodes CDR1 SGHRS and CDR2 YFSETQ. CDR3 loop: CASSLGTTRDNEQFF. The CDR3 bases are TGCGCCAGCAGCTTAGGGACTACCAGGGACAATGAGCAGTTCTTC.

The J gene is TRBJ1-1, the V gene TRBV21-1. TRBV21-1 counts as a pseudogene. The CDR3 has 18 amino acids. CDR3 nucleotide sequence: TGTGCCAGCAGCAAAGGTCCCGGTGGTGGAGAACTGAACACTGAAGCTTTCTTT. This gives the protein CASSKGPGGGELNTEAFF.

The chain is built from TRBV11-2 and TRBJ2-3; D gene uncertain. Germline CDR1 is SGHAT and CDR2 is FQNNGV. V lost 1 base, J lost 2 bases, and 13 bases lay in between. The CDR3 runs to 16 residues. As DNA, the CDR3 is TGTGCCAGCAGCTTAGTCTCGATCTACTCCACAGATACGCAGTATTTT. This gives the protein CASSLVSIYSTDTQYF.

The rearrangement uses TRBV7-9 and TRBJ1-1; D not resolved. The germline gives CDR1 SEHNR, CDR2 FQNEAQ (reference sequence). The CDR3 covers 11 residues. Trimming removed 1 base from V and 7 bases from J, with 4 bases in between. As DNA, the CDR3 is TGTGCCAGCAGCTTAGGCAGTGAAGCTTTCTTT. It yields the protein CASSLGSEAFF. Looking up the rest from reference TRBV7-9 and TRBJ1-1 gives the full variable domain: DTGVSQNPRHKITKRGQNVTFRCDPISEHNRLYWYRQTLGQGPEFLTYFQNEAQLEKSRLLSDRFSAERPKGSFSTLEIQRTEQGDSAMYLCASSLGSEAFFGQGTRLTVV.

The CDR3 here is CASGGTGVEQYF. CDR3 coding DNA: TGTGCCAGCGGGGGGACAGGGGTCGAGCAGTACTTC. J is TRBJ2-5 and V is TRBV9; TRBD1 matches 10 bases. The DNA matches TRBJ2-7 better at its end, which makes the J call doubtful. The length of the CDR3 is 12 residues. Germline V lookup: CDR1 SGDLS, CDR2 YYNGEE.

This chain uses TRBV19 with TRBJ2-5; 10 bases are shared with TRBD2. The CDR3 loop spans 17 amino acids. With V trimmed by 3 bases and J by 4 bases, 11 bases remained unmatched. Germline V CDR1 and CDR2: LNHDA, SQIVND (reference sequence). The CDR3 sequence is CASSMSLAGDLTETQYF. CDR3 sequence (DNA): TGTGCCAGTAGTATGTCTCTAGCGGGAGATTTGACAGAGACCCAGTACTTC.

The CDR3 region is CASSLDRAPGEQFF. The CDR3, as DNA: TGCGCCAGCAGCTTAGACAGGGCCCCGGGTGAGCAGTTCTTC. J is TRBJ2-1 and V is TRBV4-1, with 7 bases fitting TRBD1. V trimming: 5 bases; J trimming: 9 bases; junction bases outside the gene matches: 10. Germline CDR1 MGHRA, CDR2 YSYEKL. There are 14 residues in the CDR3.

The genes are TRBV7-6 and TRBJ2-1, with D tentatively TRBD1 or TRBD2 (5 bases each). Trimming stripped 3 bases from V and 2 bases from J, with 8 bases between. The CDR3 extends over 14 amino acids. CDR1 is SGHVS, CDR2 FNYEAQ, per germline. DNA of the CDR3: TGTGCCAGCAGCTTTGGGGGAACCTACAATGAGCAGTTCTTC. This sequence encodes CASSFGGTYNEQFF.

The CDR3 DNA follows: TGTGCCTGGAGCCTTGGGACACCCAGCGAGCAGTACTTC. Translating gives CAWSLGTPSEQYF. J is TRBJ2-7 and V is TRBV30, with a weak D call TRBD1 (6 bases). V lost 3 bases and J 6 bases, leaving 15 bases between the germline ends. CDR1 and CDR2 from the germline V gene are GTSNPN and SVGIG (reference sequence). The CDR3 spans 13 residues.

This clone was counted a few times. The chain has TRBV7-9 and TRBJ2-7; D gene uncertain. V dropped 5 bases and J dropped 4 bases, with 9 bases sitting between them. This CDR3 has 12 amino acids. Germline V CDR1 and CDR2: SEHNR, FQNEAQ (reference sequence). The CDR3 sequence is CASSPRLYEQYF. The CDR3 region has the DNA TGTGCCAGCAGCCCCCGTCTGTACGAGCAGTACTTC.

This chain uses TRBV28 with TRBJ2-7; D call uncertain. This CDR3 is built from 11 residues. The V gene lost 5 bases and the J gene lost 2 bases, with 4 bases spanning the gap. Germline V gene data show CDR1 as MDHEN and CDR2 as SYDVKM. In nucleotides, the CDR3 is TGTGCCAGCAGTCACCCCTACGAGCAGTACTTC. Protein sequence: CASSHPYEQYF.

This chain links TRBV7-9 with TRBJ2-7, with TRBD1 as a possible D gene (6 bases). The CDR3 loop spans 16 amino acids. V gave up 3 bases and J gave up 2 bases, with 17 bases separating them. Germline V gene sequence: CDR1 SEHNR, CDR2 FQNEAQ (reference sequence). As DNA, the CDR3 is TGTGCCAGCAGCTTTCCCGACAGGTTGACGACCTACGAGCAGTACTTC. Residues: CASSFPDRLTTYEQYF. The whole variable domain, remainder taken from reference TRBV7-9 and TRBJ2-7, is DTGVSQNPRHKITKRGQNVTFRCDPISEHNRLYWYRQTLGQGPEFLTYFQNEAQLEKSRLLSDRFSAERPKGSFSTLEIQRTEQGDSAMYLCASSFPDRLTTYEQYFGPGTRLTVT.

This chain connects TRBV6-1 to TRBJ2-6; no firm D call. The CDR3 contains 13 residues. CDR1 is MNHNS and CDR2 is SASEGT in the germline V gene. V lost 3 bases and J lost 0, with 0 bases in between. In DNA form, the CDR3 reads TGTGCCAGCAGTGACTCTGGGGCCAACGTCCTGACTTTC. This sequence encodes CASSDSGANVLTF.

The chain combines TRBV5-1 with TRBJ2-5; 7 nucleotides agree with TRBD1. Germline loops: CDR1 SGHRS, CDR2 YFSETQ. With V trimmed by 3 bases and J by 5 bases, 7 bases remained unmatched. The CDR3 is 14 amino acids. The CDR3 DNA reads as TGCGCCAGCAGCTCACAGGGGAGTGGGGAGACCCAGTACTTC. Amino acids: CASSSQGSGETQYF.

This chain connects TRBV6-5 to TRBJ2-5, with 9 bases aligning to TRBD1. From germline, CDR1 is MNHEY and CDR2 SVGAGI. V lost 6 bases and J lost 5; bases outside the gene matches: 10. This CDR3 region has 15 residues. The CDR3 bases are TGTGCCAGCAGCCATACAGGGGGCGAGTTTGAGACCCAGTACTTC. Translated, it gives CASSHTGGEFETQYF.

The rearrangement links TRBV14 to TRBJ2-3, with D possibly being TRBD1 or TRBD2 (5 bases each). V was shortened by 0 bases and J by 4 bases, with 14 bases between the two germline ends. Germline V gene data show CDR1 as SGHDN and CDR2 as FVKESK. The CDR3 has 16 residues. The CDR3 protein is CASSQESGGYADTQYF. The CDR3 DNA is TGTGCCAGCAGCCAAGAATCTGGGGGATACGCAGATACGCAGTATTTT.

The gene calls are TRBV29-1 and TRBJ2-7, with TRBD1 matching over 8 bases. CDR3 length: 12 amino acids. J lost 7 bases, V lost 7 bases, and 9 bases had no gene match. In germline, CDR1 is SQVTM, CDR2 ANQGSEA. The CDR3, as DNA: TGCAGCGGGGGACAGGTGGCCAATGAGCAGTACTTC. Residues: CSGGQVANEQYF.

In its sample, this clone was seen a few times. V gene TRBV19 combines with J gene TRBJ1-5, with TRBD1 as a possible D gene (5 bases). The CDR3 is 15 amino acids. Germline V gene lookup returns CDR1 LNHDA and CDR2 SQIVND (reference sequence). The ends were cut back, 7 bases at V and 0 bases at J, with 13 bases in the middle. CDR3 nucleotide sequence: TGTGCCAGTACTTCAATACAGGATAGCAATCAGCCCCAGCATTTT. It specifies CASTSIQDSNQPQHF.

This rearrangement joins TRBV4-1 to TRBJ2-7; 9 nucleotides line up with TRBD1. V trimming: 4 bases; J trimming: 5 bases; junction bases outside the gene matches: 6. Germline V gene lookup returns CDR1 MGHRA and CDR2 YSYEKL. CDR3 length: 14 residues. The CDR3 region has the DNA TGCGCCAGCAGCCCCTGGACAGGGGTAAACGAGCAGTACTTC. The encoded protein is CASSPWTGVNEQYF.

This chain links TRBV10-3 with TRBJ2-3; tentatively, D is TRBD1 (6 bases). Germline CDR1 and CDR2: ENHRY and SYGVKD. The CDR3 loop spans 14 amino acids. V was shortened by 3 bases and J by 3 bases, with 10 bases between the two germline ends. The CDR3 here is CAISEIGQTDTQYF. The DNA for the CDR3 is TGTGCCATCAGTGAAATAGGACAGACAGATACGCAGTATTTT.

This chain joins TRBV13 and TRBJ2-1, with 8 positions matching TRBD2. Germline-derived CDR1 and CDR2 are PRHDT and FYEKMQ (reference sequence). V dropped 5 bases and J dropped 6; count of bases not matched to a gene: 9. The CDR3 totals 15 residues. The CDR3 DNA follows: TGTGCCAGCAGCCGGGAGGGACCCGTTGGCAATGAGCAGTTCTTC. The encoded protein is CASSREGPVGNEQFF.

This clone was counted between two and nine times. V and J are TRBV25-1 and TRBJ1-2; D gene uncertain. V was shortened by 1 base and J by 7 bases, with 13 bases between the two germline ends. The germline CDR1 and CDR2 sequences are MGHDK and SYGVNS. There are 14 residues in the CDR3. The CDR3 is CASSESVRVGGYTF. CDR3 coding DNA: TGTGCCAGCAGTGAATCGGTCCGGGTCGGTGGCTACACCTTC.

V gene TRBV28 combines with J gene TRBJ2-2; D may be TRBD1 (6 bases). Germline V lookup: CDR1 MDHEN, CDR2 SYDVKM. CDR3 length: 13 residues. Trimming took 9 bases from V and 5 from J, leaving 13 bases between them. As DNA, the CDR3 is TGTGCCAGTCACAGGGCTGGGACCGGGGAGCTGTTTTTT. This encodes CASHRAGTGELFF.

The chain employs TRBV27 and TRBJ1-2, with 7 positions matching TRBD1. The CDR3 totals 11 residues. Germline values: CDR1 MNHEY, CDR2 SMNVEV (reference sequence). V lost 5 bases, J lost 8 bases, and 2 bases stayed unmatched. The CDR3 reads CASSRGGGYTF. The CDR3 DNA is TGTGCCAGCAGTCGAGGGGGCGGCTACACCTTC.

The V gene is TRBV27, the J gene TRBJ1-2; 10 bases match TRBD1. CDR3 length equals 14 residues. The V gene end was trimmed by 5 bases and the J gene end by 7 bases; junction bases not matched to a gene: 7. The germline CDR1 and CDR2 sequences are MNHEY and SMNVEV (reference sequence). The CDR3 coding sequence is TGTGCCAGCAGTCCCCCGGGACAGGGGTTTGGCTACACCTTC. Protein: CASSPPGQGFGYTF.

The CDR3 here is CASSMRLAKPNEKLFF. The DNA for the CDR3 is TGTGCCAGTAGTATGCGTCTAGCGAAGCCGAATGAAAAACTGTTTTTT. The rearrangement joins TRBV19 to TRBJ1-4; the D is unclear. The V end lost 3 bases, the J end lost 5 bases, and 16 bases lay between the germline ends. The CDR3 runs 16 residues. Looked up from germline, CDR1 is LNHDA and CDR2 is SQIVND (reference sequence).

The chain combines TRBV4-2 with TRBJ2-3; TRBD2 matches 14 bases. The ends lost 4 bases at V and 0 bases at J; junction bases unmatched: 6. The CDR3 runs 18 residues. Germline-derived CDR1 and CDR2 are LGHNA and YNFKEQ. The DNA for the CDR3 is TGTGCCAGCAGCCCCCTGACTAGCGGGAGGGTCAGCACAGATACGCAGTATTTT. It is translated as CASSPLTSGRVSTDTQYF.

The chain recombines TRBV5-1 with TRBJ2-3; 8 nucleotides align to TRBD1. V was clipped by 0 bases and J by 1 base; unmatched bases: 1. CDR1 and CDR2 (germline): SGHRS, YFSETQ. This CDR3 has 15 residues. This chain's CDR3 is CASSLARGRTDTQYF. The DNA of the CDR3 is TGCGCCAGCAGCTTGGCCAGGGGGCGCACAGATACGCAGTATTTT.

The chain combines TRBV10-2 with TRBJ1-1; D not resolved. The germline V gene encodes CDR1 WSHSY and CDR2 SAAADI. V was shortened by 4 bases and J by 0 bases, with 12 bases between the two germline ends. There are 15 residues in the CDR3. CDR3 loop: CASSAAGELNTEAFF. CDR3 coding DNA: TGCGCCAGCAGTGCGGCAGGAGAGCTGAACACTGAAGCTTTCTTT.